The 32 T cell receptor beta chains below were found in one sample sequenced in a study of monozygotic twins with inflammatory bowel disease. TCRdb reprocessed the 5' RACE reads, with one entry per CDR3 protein and no DNA. This repertoire includes about 85,000 distinct CDR3 sequences. Sequencing input: blood. Every receptor here comes from a human donor with ulcerative colitis or Crohn's disease, or a healthy co-twin of an affected twin (not recorded which).

V is TRBV20-1 and J is TRBJ1-1; absent DNA, TCRdb's TRBD1 call cannot be checked. This CDR3 contains 13 residues. CDR1 DFQATT and CDR2 SNEGSKA come from the germline V gene (reference sequence). The CDR3: CSARGSRGTEAFF.

The V call is TRBV2, the J call TRBJ2-7. The CDR3 loop spans 13 amino acids. The germline V gene encodes CDR1 SNHLY and CDR2 FYNNEI. The CDR3 region is CASGPDGTYEQYF.

The V and J genes are TRBV20-1 and TRBJ2-1. CDR3 length: 14 amino acids. Germline values: CDR1 DFQATT, CDR2 SNEGSKA (reference sequence). CDR3 residues: CSAQDHELHNEQFF.

This chain joins TRBV5-1 and TRBJ2-7; the TRBD1 assignment by TCRdb is unverifiable without DNA. The germline CDR1 and CDR2 sequences are SGHRS and YFSETQ. This CDR3 region has 14 residues. The CDR3 reads CASSTGRDGDEQYF.

V is TRBV27 and J is TRBJ1-1; the D call from TCRdb, TRBD1, cannot be confirmed without DNA. The CDR3 runs to 15 residues. CDR1 and CDR2 (germline): MNHEY, SMNVEV (reference sequence). CDR3 residues: CASRPGTVMNTEAFF.

The chain joins TRBV19 to TRBJ2-1; with no DNA, the TCRdb D assignment of TRBD2 cannot be verified. This CDR3 spans 15 amino acids. Germline CDR1 and CDR2: LNHDA and SQIVND (reference sequence). The CDR3 sequence: CASTIIAGVLNEQFF.

This chain uses TRBV10-3 with TRBJ2-7; the TCRdb call, TRBD1, lacks DNA for checking. Germline V gene data show CDR1 as ENHRY and CDR2 as SYGVKD. This CDR3 comprises 13 residues. This CDR3 is CAITAGQGGGQYF.

This chain links TRBV6-6 with TRBJ1-3; TCRdb's D call, TRBD1, is unchecked because there is no DNA. There are 14 residues in the CDR3. Germline CDR1 reads MNHNY; CDR2 reads SVGAGI (reference sequence). The CDR3 spells CASSYGGAGNTIYF.

The gene calls are TRBV7-3 and TRBJ2-3; TCRdb reports TRBD1, a call that lacks DNA to check it against. The CDR3 totals 12 residues. From germline, CDR1 is SGHTA and CDR2 FQGTGA. The CDR3 loop reads CASSFGGGSQYF. Combining the CDR3 with reference TRBV7-3 and TRBJ2-3 gives the whole variable domain GAGVSQTPSNKVTEKGKYVELRCDPISGHTALYWYRQSLGQGPEFLIYFQGTGAADDSGLPNDRFFAVRPEGSVSTLKIQRTERGDSAVYLCASSFGGGSQYFGPGTRLTVL.

V gene TRBV19 combines with J gene TRBJ2-3; TCRdb designates TRBD1, a call that cannot be tested without DNA. Germline V gene lookup returns CDR1 LNHDA and CDR2 SQIVND (reference sequence). The CDR3 contains 13 residues. The CDR3 sequence is CATTQGLTDTQYF.

The CDR3 here is CASSFGGVGEAFF. This chain joins TRBV12-3 or TRBV12-4 and TRBJ1-1. The CDR3 runs 13 residues.

The rearrangement uses TRBV19 and TRBJ2-1; TCRdb proposes TRBD1, but this gene call is untestable without DNA. The germline V gene has CDR1 LNHDA and CDR2 SQIVND (reference sequence). CDR3 length: 15 residues. CDR3 sequence reads: CASNLRGGIHNEQFF.

The chain uses TRBV6-1 and TRBJ1-2. This CDR3 region has 15 residues. Germline V lookup: CDR1 MNHNS, CDR2 SASEGT. CDR3 protein: CASSEGGMGGYGYTF.

This chain joins TRBV12-3 or TRBV12-4 and TRBJ2-1; TCRdb selects TRBD1, and the lack of DNA leaves this call unchecked. This CDR3 has 14 amino acids. The chain's CDR3 is CASTLVNSYNEQFF.

This chain joins TRBV11-2 and TRBJ2-1; as DNA is missing, the TRBD1 call by TCRdb cannot be tested. The CDR3 sequence is 14 residues long. The germline CDR1 and CDR2 sequences are SGHAT and FQNNGV. The CDR3 is CASSLDGRANEQFF.

The chain's CDR3 is CASSFSGGADTQYF. J is TRBJ2-3 and V is TRBV12-3 or TRBV12-4; without DNA, the TCRdb call of TRBD1 cannot be checked. The CDR3 contains 14 residues.

The chain recombines TRBV11-2 with TRBJ2-1. Germline V gene sequence: CDR1 SGHAT, CDR2 FQNNGV. There are 15 residues in the CDR3. CDR3 protein: CASSLVQVSYNEQFF.

V gene TRBV20-1 combines with J gene TRBJ2-6; TCRdb calls TRBD1, which cannot be checked without DNA. Germline V gene data show CDR1 as DFQATT and CDR2 as SNEGSKA (reference sequence). CDR3 length equals 14 residues. CDR3 residues: CSAPPGDGANVLTF.

V and J are TRBV3-1 and TRBJ2-7; TCRdb lists TRBD2, though no DNA is available to test this call. The CDR3 is 14 residues long. Germline-derived CDR1 and CDR2 are LGHDT and YNNKEL (reference sequence). CDR3 sequence reads: CASSQEGGSDEQYF.

J is TRBJ2-5 and V is TRBV2; there is no DNA to check the TCRdb D call of TRBD1. The germline gives CDR1 SNHLY, CDR2 FYNNEI. This CDR3 has 15 residues. The CDR3 sequence: CASSFPGQGRETQYF. Full variable domain (remainder filled in from reference TRBV2 and TRBJ2-5): EPEVTQTPSHQVTQMGQEVILRCVPISNHLYFYWYRQILGQKVEFLVSFYNNEISEKSEIFDDQFSVERPDGSNFTLKIRSTKLEDSAMYFCASSFPGQGRETQYFGPGTRLLVL.

The chain couples TRBV5-1 to TRBJ1-3. The CDR3 runs to 14 residues. Germline V CDR1 and CDR2: SGHRS, YFSETQ. CDR3 loop: CASSLDSSGNTIYF.

The chain combines TRBV6-2 or TRBV6-3 with TRBJ1-2; TCRdb's D call of TRBD1 is untestable without DNA. The CDR3 has 17 amino acids. Germline V gene sequence: CDR1 MNHEY, CDR2 SVGEGT. Here the CDR3 reads CASSLGQAISVGYGYTF.

The chain employs TRBV19 and TRBJ2-1. The V gene's germline CDR1 is LNHDA and CDR2 SQIVND (reference sequence). This CDR3 is 15 amino acids long. CDR3 in amino acids: CASSIDAAAYNEQFF.

V gene TRBV7-9 combines with J gene TRBJ2-1. Germline assignment: CDR1 SEHNR and CDR2 FQNEAQ (reference sequence). This CDR3 has 13 amino acids. This CDR3 is CASRSITYNEQFF. Complete variable domain (other parts from reference TRBV7-9 and TRBJ2-1): DTGVSQNPRHKITKRGQNVTFRCDPISEHNRLYWYRQTLGQGPEFLTYFQNEAQLEKSRLLSDRFSAERPKGSFSTLEIQRTEQGDSAMYLCASRSITYNEQFFGPGTRLTVL.

The rearrangement joins TRBV7-7 to TRBJ2-2; TCRdb's D call of TRBD1 is untestable without DNA. The CDR3 totals 17 residues. Germline loops: CDR1 SSHAT, CDR2 FNYEAQ (reference sequence). The CDR3 sequence is CASSFHQAGTDTGELFF.

The chain carries TRBV3-1 and TRBJ2-7; TCRdb's D call of TRBD2 is untestable without DNA. This CDR3 has 12 amino acids. Germline V lookup: CDR1 LGHDT, CDR2 YNNKEL (reference sequence). The CDR3 loop is CATEGRAYEQYF.

This chain links TRBV5-1 with TRBJ2-1; TCRdb calls TRBD1, which cannot be checked without DNA. CDR3 length equals 15 residues. Per the germline V gene, CDR1 is SGHRS and CDR2 is YFSETQ. CDR3 region: CASRRDSPNYNEQFF.

The chain joins TRBV12-3 or TRBV12-4 to TRBJ1-3. There are 16 residues in the CDR3. The CDR3 spells CASRRDFLGSGNTIYF.

The chain employs TRBV5-5 and TRBJ2-1; absent DNA, TCRdb's TRBD2 call cannot be checked. The CDR3 covers 16 residues. The germline CDR1 and CDR2 sequences are SGHKS and YYEKEE (reference sequence). The CDR3 reads CASSYLAGGYLHEQFF.

V is TRBV19 and J is TRBJ1-1; TCRdb returns TRBD1, unconfirmable since there is no DNA. The germline gives CDR1 LNHDA, CDR2 SQIVND (reference sequence). CDR3 length: 16 amino acids. The CDR3 spells CASRDPGQGALVGAFF.

The chain carries TRBV20-1 and TRBJ2-3. Germline V CDR1 and CDR2: DFQATT, SNEGSKA (reference sequence). This CDR3 contains 15 residues. The CDR3 protein is CSARVGLGNTDTQYF.

The rearrangement uses TRBV2 and TRBJ1-2; the TCRdb call, TRBD1, lacks DNA for checking. CDR3 length equals 16 residues. The germline V gene has CDR1 SNHLY and CDR2 FYNNEI. The CDR3: CASSESKDDPDSGYTF.